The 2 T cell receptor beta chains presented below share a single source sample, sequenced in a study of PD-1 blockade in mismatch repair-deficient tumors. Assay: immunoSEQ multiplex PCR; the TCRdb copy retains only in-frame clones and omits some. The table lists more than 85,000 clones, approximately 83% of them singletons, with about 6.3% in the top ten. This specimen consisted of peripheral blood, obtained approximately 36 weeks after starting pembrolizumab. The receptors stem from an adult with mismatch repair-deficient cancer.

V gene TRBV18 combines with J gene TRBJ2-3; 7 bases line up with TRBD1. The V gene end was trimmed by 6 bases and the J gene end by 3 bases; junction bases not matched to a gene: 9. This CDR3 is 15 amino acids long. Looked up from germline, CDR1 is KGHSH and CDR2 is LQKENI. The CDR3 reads CASSSRRGNTDTQYF. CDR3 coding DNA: TGTGCCAGCTCCTCTCGCAGGGGGAATACAGATACGCAGTATTTT.

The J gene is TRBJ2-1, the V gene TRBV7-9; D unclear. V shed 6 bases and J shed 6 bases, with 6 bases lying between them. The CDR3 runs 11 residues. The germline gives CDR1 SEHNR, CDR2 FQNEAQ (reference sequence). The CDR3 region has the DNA TGTGCCAGCAGGAACGTCAATGAGCAGTTCTTC. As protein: CASRNVNEQFF.